The T cell receptor (beta chain) described here comes from a study of CD8 T cells in Susac syndrome. General study results and limits: The study's TCR sequencing and HLA analysis covered a relatively small number of individuals, and the study acknowledged this.

Healthy donors, matched for age and sex, constituted the control group. TEMRA cells were enriched by FACS, while CD8+ and CD4+ T cells were obtained through a negative isolation that was performed magnetically. Comments on this clonotype: Its antigen is unknown.

RNA in amounts of about 0.5 to 1 ug was reverse transcribed with random hexamers. Amplification of the TCR beta CDR3 was carried out by immunoSEQ multiplex PCR, which spanned a total of 54 Vbeta and 13 Jbeta segments. TCRdb called the immunoSEQ multiplex PCR reads again in MiXCR, with one record for every CDR3 protein. The sample includes 90,000 to 110,000 distinct CDR3 sequences, 95% to 98% of them seen just once. Trimming removed 7 bases from V and 7 bases from J; junction bases left unmatched: 11. The CDR3 spans 15 residues. Per the germline V gene, CDR1 is LNHDA and CDR2 is SQIVND (reference sequence).

What was sequenced was CD4+ T cells from PBMCs. The genes are TRBV19 and TRBJ2-2; 8 bases fit TRBD1. The TCR originated in a human donor in good health. Here the CDR3 DNA reads TGTGCCAGTATCCCAGGACAGGGAGGAAACGGGGAGCTGTTTTTT. This translates into CASIPGQGGNGELFF.